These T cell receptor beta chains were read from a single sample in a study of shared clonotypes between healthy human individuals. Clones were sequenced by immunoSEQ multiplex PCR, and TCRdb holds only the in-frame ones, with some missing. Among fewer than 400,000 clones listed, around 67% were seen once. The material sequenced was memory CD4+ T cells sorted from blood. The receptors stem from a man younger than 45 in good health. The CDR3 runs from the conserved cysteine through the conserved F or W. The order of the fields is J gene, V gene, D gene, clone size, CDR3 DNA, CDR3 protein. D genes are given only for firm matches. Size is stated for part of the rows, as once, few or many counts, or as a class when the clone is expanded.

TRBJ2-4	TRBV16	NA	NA	TGTGCCAGCAGCCCGGCCACCTCTCTAGCCAAAAACATTCAGTACTTC	CASSPATSLAKNIQYF
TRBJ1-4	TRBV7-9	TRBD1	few	TGTGCCAGCAGCTTATTGGCCGGGACAGGGGGCATGGGGAATGAAAAACTGTTTTTT	CASSLLAGTGGMGNEKLFF
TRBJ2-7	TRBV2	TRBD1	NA	TGTGCCAGCAGTGCGAGGACAGGATCCTACGAGCAGTACTTC	CASSARTGSYEQYF
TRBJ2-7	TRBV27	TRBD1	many	TGTGCCAGCAGGGTGGGACAGGGGGTTCTGTACGAGCAGTACTTC	CASRVGQGVLYEQYF
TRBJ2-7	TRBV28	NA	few	TGTGCCAGCAGTTTAGAGTTAGCGTTTCCCTACGAGCAGTACTTC	CASSLELAFPYEQYF
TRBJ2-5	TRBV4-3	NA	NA	TGCGCCAGCAGCCAAGCTTTATCTTCTGGGGAGACCCAGTACTTC	CASSQALSSGETQYF
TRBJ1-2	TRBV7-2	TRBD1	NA	TGTGCCAGCAGCAAGATCTCCAGGGGGCGCGACTATGGCTACACCTTC	CASSKISRGRDYGYTF
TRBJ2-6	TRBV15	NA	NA	TGTGCCACCAGCAGAGGAGGGACTGGGGCCAACGTCCTGACTTTC	CATSRGGTGANVLTF
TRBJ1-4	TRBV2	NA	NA	TGTGCCAGCAGTTCTCTCCGGGGGTCTGAAAAACTGTTTTTT	CASSSLRGSEKLFF
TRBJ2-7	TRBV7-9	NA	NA	TGTGCCAGCAGCTTATGGTTTGGGGAGCAGTACTTC	CASSLWFGEQYF
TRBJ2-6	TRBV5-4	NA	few	TGTGCCAGCAGCTTCGGCAGCCGTTCTGGGGCCAACGTCCTGACTTTC	CASSFGSRSGANVLTF
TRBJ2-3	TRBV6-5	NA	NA	TGTGCCAGCACCTCTTCGGGATCTATCACAGATACGCAGTATTTT	CASTSSGSITDTQYF
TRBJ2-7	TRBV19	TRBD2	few	TGTGCCAGTAGTCCGACGGGACTAGCGGGAGAGCAGTACTTC	CASSPTGLAGEQYF
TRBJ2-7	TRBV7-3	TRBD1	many	TGTGCCAGCAGCTTGTCAGGGGGCAACGACGAGCAGTACTTC	CASSLSGGNDEQYF
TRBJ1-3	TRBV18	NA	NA	TGTGCCAGCTCACCTGTCAGGGGCTCTGGAAACACCATATATTTT	CASSPVRGSGNTIYF
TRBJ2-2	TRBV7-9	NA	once	TGTGCCAGCAGCTTAAATGGGGCCGGGGAGCTGTTTTTT	CASSLNGAGELFF
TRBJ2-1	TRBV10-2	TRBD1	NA	TGCGCCAGCAGCGTATCAGGGGGATGGGATGAGCAGTTCTTC	CASSVSGGWDEQFF
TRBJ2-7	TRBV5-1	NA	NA	TGCGCCAGCAGCTTGGTAGGGTCCTACGAGCAGTACTTC	CASSLVGSYEQYF
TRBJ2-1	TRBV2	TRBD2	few	TGTGCCAGCAATCCCCTAGCGGCTGAGCAGTTCTTC	CASNPLAAEQFF
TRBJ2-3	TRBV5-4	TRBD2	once	TGTGCCAGCAGCTTGGGGCCCCTTTTTAGCGGGAGAAGCACAGATACGCAGTATTTT	CASSLGPLFSGRSTDTQYF
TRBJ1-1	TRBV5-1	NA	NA	TGCGCCAGCAGTCAACAGGCAGGGACTGAAGCTTTCTTT	CASSQQAGTEAFF
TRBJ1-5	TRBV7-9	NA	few	TGTGCCAGCAGCCCCGGACAGTATCATGGCCGCAATCAGCCCCAGCATTTT	CASSPGQYHGRNQPQHF
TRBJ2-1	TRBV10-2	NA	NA	TGCGCCAGCAATCTCGGTAGTGGGAGAGGTTGGAATGAGCAGTTCTTC	CASNLGSGRGWNEQFF
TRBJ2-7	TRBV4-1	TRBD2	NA	TGCGCCAGCAGCCAAGATTTATCACGGGGGGACTCCTACGAGCAGTACTTC	CASSQDLSRGDSYEQYF
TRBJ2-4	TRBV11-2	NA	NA	TGTGCCAGCAGCGCCCTCCCGCGGGGCGCCAAAAACATTCAGTACTTC	CASSALPRGAKNIQYF